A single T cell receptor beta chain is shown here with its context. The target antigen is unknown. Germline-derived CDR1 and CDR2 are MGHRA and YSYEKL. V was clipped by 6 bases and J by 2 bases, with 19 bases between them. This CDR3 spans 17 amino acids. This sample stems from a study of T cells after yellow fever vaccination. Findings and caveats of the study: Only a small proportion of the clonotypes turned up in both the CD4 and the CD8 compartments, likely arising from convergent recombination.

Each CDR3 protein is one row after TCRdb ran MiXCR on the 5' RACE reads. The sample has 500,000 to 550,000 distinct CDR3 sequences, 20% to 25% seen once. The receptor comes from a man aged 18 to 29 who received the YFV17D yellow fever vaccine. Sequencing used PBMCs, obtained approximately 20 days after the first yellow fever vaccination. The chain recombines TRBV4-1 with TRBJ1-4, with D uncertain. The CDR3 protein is CASSYPGHLGTNEKLFF. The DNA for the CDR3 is TGCGCCAGCAGTTACCCGGGCCACCTGGGGACTAATGAAAAACTGTTTTTT.